This T cell receptor (beta chain) was retrieved from a study of tumor-infiltrating lymphocytes in primary liver carcinoma. Study findings and constraints: Roughly 7.5-24% of top clones, and no more, occurred in all five tumor regions.

Germline CDR1 and CDR2: SGHRS and YFSETQ. This CDR3 contains 14 residues. With V trimmed by 4 bases and J by 14 bases, 16 bases remained unmatched. The tissue used was unsorted bulk material of about 19-33 mg. RNA and DNA were co-extracted from it with the AllPrep DNA/RNA mini kit. No patient had received treatment, and all had chronic HBV infection. Priming with a constant-region primer yielded TCR beta cDNA from 450 to 600 ng total RNA. Three nested multiplex PCR rounds, a slightly modified ARM-PCR, produced the libraries for TCR beta. Running 9 to 11 cycles apiece, the first two PCR rounds relied on TRBV1-TRBV30 forward primers together with a C-beta reverse primer. TCRdb analysed the multiplex PCR reads with MiXCR anew, one entry per CDR3 protein. The sample yields fewer than 250,000 distinct CDR3 sequences, just under 85% seen once. As to this clonotype: The target antigen is unknown.

The sample comprised tumor tissue from primary liver carcinoma. This receptor was taken from a man in his forties with primary liver carcinoma and hepatitis B virus infection. This chain joins TRBV5-1 and TRBJ1-1; TRBD1 matches 8 bases. The CDR3 here is CASSAAGGYTVAFF. The CDR3, as DNA: TGCGCCAGCAGCGCCGCAGGGGGCTATACTGTAGCATTCTTT.